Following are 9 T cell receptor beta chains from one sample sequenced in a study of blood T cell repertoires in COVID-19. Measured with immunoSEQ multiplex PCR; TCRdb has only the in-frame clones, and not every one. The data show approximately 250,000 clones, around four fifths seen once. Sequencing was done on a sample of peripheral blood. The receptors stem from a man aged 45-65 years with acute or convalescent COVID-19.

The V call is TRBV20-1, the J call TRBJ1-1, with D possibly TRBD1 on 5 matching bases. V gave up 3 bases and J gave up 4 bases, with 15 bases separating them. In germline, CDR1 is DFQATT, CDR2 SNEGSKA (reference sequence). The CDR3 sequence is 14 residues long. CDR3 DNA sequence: TGCAGTGCTAGTGCTGGCAGGGTGGGCACTGAAGCTTTCTTT. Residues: CSASAGRVGTEAFF.

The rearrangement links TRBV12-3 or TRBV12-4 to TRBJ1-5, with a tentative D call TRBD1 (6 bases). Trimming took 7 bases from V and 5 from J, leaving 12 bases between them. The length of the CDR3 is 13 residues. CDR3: CASTSTGDQPQHF. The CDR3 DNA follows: TGTGCCAGCACCTCGACAGGAGATCAGCCCCAGCATTTT.

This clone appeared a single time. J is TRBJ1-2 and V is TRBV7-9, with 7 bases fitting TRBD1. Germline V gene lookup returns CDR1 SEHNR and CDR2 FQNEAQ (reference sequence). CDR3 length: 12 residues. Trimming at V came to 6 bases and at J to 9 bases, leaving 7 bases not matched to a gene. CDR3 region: CASRSGQSRYTF. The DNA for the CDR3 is TGTGCCAGCAGGTCGGGACAGTCCCGCTACACCTTC. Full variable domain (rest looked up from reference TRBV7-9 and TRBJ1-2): DTGVSQNPRHKITKRGQNVTFRCDPISEHNRLYWYRQTLGQGPEFLTYFQNEAQLEKSRLLSDRFSAERPKGSFSTLEIQRTEQGDSAMYLCASRSGQSRYTFGSGTRLTVV.

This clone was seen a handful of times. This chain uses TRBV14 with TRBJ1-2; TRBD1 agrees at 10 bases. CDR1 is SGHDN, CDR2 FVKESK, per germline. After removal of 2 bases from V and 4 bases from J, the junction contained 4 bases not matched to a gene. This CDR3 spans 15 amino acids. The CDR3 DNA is TGTGCCAGCAGCCAATCCTGGACAGGGGGCTATGGCTACACCTTC. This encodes CASSQSWTGGYGYTF.

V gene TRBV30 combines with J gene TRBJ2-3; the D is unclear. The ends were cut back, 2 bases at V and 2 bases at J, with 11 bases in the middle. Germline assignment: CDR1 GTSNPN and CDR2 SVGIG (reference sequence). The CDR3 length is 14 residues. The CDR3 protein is CAWSIVTATDTQYF. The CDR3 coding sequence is TGTGCCTGGAGTATAGTAACAGCCACAGATACGCAGTATTTT.

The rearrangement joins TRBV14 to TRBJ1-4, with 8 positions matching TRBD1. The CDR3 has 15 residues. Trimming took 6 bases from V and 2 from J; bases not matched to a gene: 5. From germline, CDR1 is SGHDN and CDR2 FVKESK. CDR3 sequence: CASSDTGGTNEKLFF. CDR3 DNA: TGTGCCAGCAGTGACACAGGGGGGACTAATGAAAAACTGTTTTTT.

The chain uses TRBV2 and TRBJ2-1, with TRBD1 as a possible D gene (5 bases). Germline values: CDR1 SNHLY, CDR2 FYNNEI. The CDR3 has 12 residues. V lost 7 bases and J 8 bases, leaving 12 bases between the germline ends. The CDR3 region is CASTPGQHEQFF. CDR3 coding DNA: TGTGCCAGCACCCCAGGGCAACATGAGCAGTTCTTC.

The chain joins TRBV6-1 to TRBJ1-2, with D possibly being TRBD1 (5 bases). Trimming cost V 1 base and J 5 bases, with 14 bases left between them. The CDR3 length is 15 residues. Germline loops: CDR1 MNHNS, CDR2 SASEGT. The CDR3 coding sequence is TGTGCCAGCAGTGAAGAGGCAGGGCGCTCATATGGCTACACCTTC. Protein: CASSEEAGRSYGYTF.

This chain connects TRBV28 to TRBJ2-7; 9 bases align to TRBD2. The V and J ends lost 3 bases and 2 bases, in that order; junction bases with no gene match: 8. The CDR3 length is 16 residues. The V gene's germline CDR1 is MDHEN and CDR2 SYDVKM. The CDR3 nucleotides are TGTGCCAGCAGTTTTCTTGGTAGCGGGAGTACCTACGAGCAGTACTTC. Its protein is CASSFLGSGSTYEQYF.